This T cell receptor (beta chain) derives from a study of prognosis after radiotherapy for stage I lung cancer. Overall study: Seven patients had squamous cell carcinoma and about eleven had adenocarcinoma. SBRT radiotherapy comprised 3 to 5 fractions at a biologically effective dose of at least 100 Gy.

Two-round multiplex PCR on genomic DNA was the method by which TCR beta CDR3 was amplified. Amplification in first-round PCR relied on primers specific to each TRBV and TRBJ gene. TCRdb re-derived calls from the multiplex PCR reads in MiXCR, one entry per CDR3 protein. The table lists more than 30,000 distinct CDR3 sequences, about 40% of them singletons. Peripheral venous blood was drawn in approximately 6-milliliter volumes, with a draw taken at each of two separate time points. Study results and limitations: Post-treatment Shannon entropy following stereotactic body radiation therapy was lower among patients who developed distant metastases.

This CDR3 is 14 amino acids long. The germline CDR1 and CDR2 sequences are SEHNR and FQNEAQ (reference sequence). V lost 5 bases and J lost 9; bases outside the gene matches: 8. This clonotype was observed many times. The antigen is undetermined. Sequencing was performed on PBMCs, taken before or after stereotactic body radiation therapy (not recorded which). V is TRBV7-9 and J is TRBJ2-1; 9 bases line up with TRBD1. The clonotype originates from a donor of 50 years or more with non-small cell lung cancer. The CDR3 here is CASSRDRAVGEQFF. CDR3 coding DNA: TGTGCCAGCAGCCGGGACAGGGCCGTGGGTGAGCAGTTCTTC. Using reference TRBV7-9 and TRBJ2-1 for the parts outside the CDR3, the full variable domain is DTGVSQNPRHKITKRGQNVTFRCDPISEHNRLYWYRQTLGQGPEFLTYFQNEAQLEKSRLLSDRFSAERPKGSFSTLEIQRTEQGDSAMYLCASSRDRAVGEQFFGPGTRLTVL.